The source of this T cell receptor (beta chain) is a study of beta chain features in type 1 diabetes. Study-wide results and limits: In all four CD4+ subsets, TCRB CDR3 length was significantly, moderately reduced in type 1 diabetes.

Expressed TCRB transcripts were sequenced, since all the RNA that had been isolated was reverse transcribed. The data were produced by immunoSEQ multiplex PCR, yet TCRdb's version contains in-frame clones alone and is incomplete. Of roughly 160,000 clones listed, approximately 8.1% are singletons. Many counts were recorded for this clone. Its antigen is not identified. One junction end does not reproduce the germline sequence, and a read error may be involved. Germline-derived CDR1 and CDR2 are SEHNR and FQNEAQ (reference sequence). The CDR3 loop spans 12 amino acids. Sample: central memory CD4+ T cells from blood. The source is a man between 18 and 35 years old with type 1 diabetes. The gene calls are TRBV7-9 and TRBJ2-3, with 7 bases lining up with TRBD2. The CDR3 loop is CGSGLDSDTQYF. In nucleotides, the CDR3 is TGCGGGAGCGGACTAGACTCAGATACGCAGTATTTT.